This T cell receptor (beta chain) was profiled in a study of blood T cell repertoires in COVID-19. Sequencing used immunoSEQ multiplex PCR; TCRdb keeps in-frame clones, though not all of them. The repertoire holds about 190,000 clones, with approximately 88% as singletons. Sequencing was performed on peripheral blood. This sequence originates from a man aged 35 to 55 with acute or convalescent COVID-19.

The CDR3 DNA reads as TGCGCCAGCAGCCAAAGGCCTAGCGGGGGCCGACTAGAGCTGTTTTTT. This gives the protein CASSQRPSGGRLELFF. The V call is TRBV4-1, the J call TRBJ2-2, with 10 bases identical to TRBD2. The CDR3 contains 16 residues. The V and J ends lost 2 bases and 11 bases, in that order; junction bases with no gene match: 11. Per the germline V gene, CDR1 is MGHRA and CDR2 is YSYEKL.